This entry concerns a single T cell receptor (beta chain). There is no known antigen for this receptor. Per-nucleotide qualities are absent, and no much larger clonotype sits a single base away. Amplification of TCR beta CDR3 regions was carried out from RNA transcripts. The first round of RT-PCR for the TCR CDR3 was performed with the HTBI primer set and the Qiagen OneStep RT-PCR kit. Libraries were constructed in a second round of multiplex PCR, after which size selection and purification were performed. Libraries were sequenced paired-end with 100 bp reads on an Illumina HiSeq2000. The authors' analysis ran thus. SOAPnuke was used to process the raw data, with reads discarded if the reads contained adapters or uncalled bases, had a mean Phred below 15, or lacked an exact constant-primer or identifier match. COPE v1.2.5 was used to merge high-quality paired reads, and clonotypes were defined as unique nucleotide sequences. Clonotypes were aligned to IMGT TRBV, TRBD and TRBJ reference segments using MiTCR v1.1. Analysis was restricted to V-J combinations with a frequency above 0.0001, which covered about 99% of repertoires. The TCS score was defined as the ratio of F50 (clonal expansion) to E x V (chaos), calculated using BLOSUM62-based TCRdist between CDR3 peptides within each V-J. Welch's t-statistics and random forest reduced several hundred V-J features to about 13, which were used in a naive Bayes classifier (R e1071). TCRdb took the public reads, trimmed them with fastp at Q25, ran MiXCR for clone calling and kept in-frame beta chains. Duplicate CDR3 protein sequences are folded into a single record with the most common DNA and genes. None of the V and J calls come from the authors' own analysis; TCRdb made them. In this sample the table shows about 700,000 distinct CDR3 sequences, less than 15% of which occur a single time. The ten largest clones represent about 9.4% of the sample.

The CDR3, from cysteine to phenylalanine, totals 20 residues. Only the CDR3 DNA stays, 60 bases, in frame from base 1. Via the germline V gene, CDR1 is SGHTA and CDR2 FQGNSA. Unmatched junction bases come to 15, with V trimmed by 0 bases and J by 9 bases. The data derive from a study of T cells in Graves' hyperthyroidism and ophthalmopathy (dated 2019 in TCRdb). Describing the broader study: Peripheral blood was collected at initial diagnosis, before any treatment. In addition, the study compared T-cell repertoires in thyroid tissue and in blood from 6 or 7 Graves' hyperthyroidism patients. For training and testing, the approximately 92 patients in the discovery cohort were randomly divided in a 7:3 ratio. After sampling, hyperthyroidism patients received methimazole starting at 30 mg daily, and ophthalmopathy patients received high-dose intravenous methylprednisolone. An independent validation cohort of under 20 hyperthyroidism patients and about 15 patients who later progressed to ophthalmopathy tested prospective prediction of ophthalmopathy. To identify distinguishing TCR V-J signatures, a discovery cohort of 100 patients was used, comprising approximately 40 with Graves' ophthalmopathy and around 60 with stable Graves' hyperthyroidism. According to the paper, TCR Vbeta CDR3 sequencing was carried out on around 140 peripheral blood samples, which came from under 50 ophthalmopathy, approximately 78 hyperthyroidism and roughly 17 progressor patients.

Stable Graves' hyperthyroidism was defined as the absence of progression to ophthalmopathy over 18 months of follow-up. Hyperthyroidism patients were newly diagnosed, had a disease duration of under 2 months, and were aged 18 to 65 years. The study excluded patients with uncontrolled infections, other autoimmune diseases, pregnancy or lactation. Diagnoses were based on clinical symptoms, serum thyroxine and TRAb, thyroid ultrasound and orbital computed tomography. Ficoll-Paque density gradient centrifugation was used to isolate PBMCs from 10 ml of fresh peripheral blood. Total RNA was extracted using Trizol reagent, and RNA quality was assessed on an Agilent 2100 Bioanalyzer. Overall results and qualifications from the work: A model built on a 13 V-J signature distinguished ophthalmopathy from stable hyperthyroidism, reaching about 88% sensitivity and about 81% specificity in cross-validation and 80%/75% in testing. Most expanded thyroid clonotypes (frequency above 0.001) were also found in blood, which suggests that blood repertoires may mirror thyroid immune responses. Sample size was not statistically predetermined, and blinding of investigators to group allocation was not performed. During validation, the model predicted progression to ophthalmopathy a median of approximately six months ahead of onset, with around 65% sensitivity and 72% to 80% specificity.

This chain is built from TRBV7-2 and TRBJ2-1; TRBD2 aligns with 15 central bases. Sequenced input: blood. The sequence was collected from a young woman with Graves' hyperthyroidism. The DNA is TGTGCCAGCAGCTTAGCCCACCGGACTAGCGGGAGGGTAAACCTCGGTGAGCAGTTCTTC. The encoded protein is CASSLAHRTSGRVNLGEQFF.